A single sample gave rise to the 5 T cell receptor beta chains below, sequenced in a study of T cells in Graves' hyperthyroidism and ophthalmopathy. Amplification yielded TCR beta CDR3 regions, with RNA transcripts as the source. A first-round RT-PCR of the TCR CDR3 used the HTBI primer set. TCRdb analysed the multiplex PCR reads with MiXCR anew, one entry per CDR3 protein. The table has 490,000 or so distinct CDR3 sequences, 16% seen once. The specimen was blood. These receptors were collected from a woman aged 25 to 39 with Graves' ophthalmopathy.

This chain joins TRBV19 and TRBJ2-3; 7 bases map to TRBD2. CDR3 length: 15 amino acids. CDR1 LNHDA and CDR2 SQIVND come from the germline V gene (reference sequence). V lost 4 bases and J lost 3; bases outside the gene matches: 7. CDR3 DNA sequence: TGTGCCAGTAGTACGCGGGAGAGGGGAACAGATACGCAGTATTTT. Residues: CASSTRERGTDTQYF. Looking up the rest from reference TRBV19 and TRBJ2-3 gives the full variable domain: DGGITQSPKYLFRKEGQNVTLSCEQNLNHDAMYWYRQDPGQGLRLIYYSQIVNDFQKGDIAEGYSVSREKKESFPLTVTSAQKNPTAFYLCASSTRERGTDTQYFGPGTRLTVL.

This clonotype was picked up a small number of times. This CDR3 reads CASRMSGNNEQFF. In DNA form, the CDR3 reads TGTGCCAGCAGGATGAGCGGAAACAATGAGCAGTTCTTC. V gene TRBV6-1 combines with J gene TRBJ2-1, with a possible D match to TRBD2 (5 bases). Per the germline V gene, CDR1 is MNHNS and CDR2 is SASEGT. The V gene lost 6 bases and the J gene lost 5 bases, with 11 bases spanning the gap. The CDR3 has 13 residues.

This clonotype came up many times. The chain couples TRBV6-1 to TRBJ2-3; D gene unclear. Per germline, CDR1 MNHNS and CDR2 SASEGT. The CDR3 length is 12 residues. V was shortened by 3 bases and J by 1 base, with 2 bases between the two germline ends. The CDR3 coding sequence is TGTGCCAGCAGTGATGGCACAGATACGCAGTATTTT. Encoded protein: CASSDGTDTQYF.

This clonotype was recorded many times. The chain couples TRBV7-2 to TRBJ2-2; no clear D gene. CDR1 and CDR2 from the germline V gene are SGHTA and FQGNSA. The CDR3 length is 16 residues. V dropped 1 base and J dropped 7 bases, with 16 bases sitting between them. The CDR3 coding sequence is TGTGCCAGCAGCTTAGTTCCAGGAAAGAAAAGCGGGGAGCTGTTTTTT. It specifies CASSLVPGKKSGELFF. Looking up the rest from reference TRBV7-2 and TRBJ2-2 gives the full variable domain: GAGVSQSPSNKVTEKGKDVELRCDPISGHTALYWYRQSLGQGLEFLIYFQGNSAPDKSGLPSDRFSAERTGGSVSTLTIQRTQQEDSAVYLCASSLVPGKKSGELFFGEGSRLTVL.

This clonotype was counted at least ten times. V is TRBV2 and J is TRBJ2-1; possibly TRBD2 for D (5 bases). Deletions cut 1 base from V and 10 bases from J, with 11 bases between. Germline values: CDR1 SNHLY, CDR2 FYNNEI. The CDR3 length is 13 residues. This CDR3 is CASSEEASREQFF. The CDR3 DNA sequence: TGTGCCAGCAGTGAAGAGGCTAGCCGGGAGCAGTTCTTC.